This T cell receptor beta chain was captured by sequencing in a study of cytomegalovirus exposure and HLA in healthy donors. Primers included in the PCR were 60 Vbeta and 13 Jbeta primers. Clones were sequenced by immunoSEQ multiplex PCR, and TCRdb holds only the in-frame ones, with some missing. The data hold some 190,000 clones, with 82% observed a single time. This CDR3 spans 15 amino acids. Trimming left V 3 bases short and J 2 bases short, with 14 bases between. Germline values: CDR1 SGDLS, CDR2 YYNGEE. V is TRBV9 and J is TRBJ1-2; D remains unclear. The sample was PBMCs. The source is a middle-aged man in good health and CMV-seronegative. DNA of the CDR3: TGTGCCAGCAGCGCTACCCAAGTACCAAACTATGGCTACACCTTC. Protein product: CASSATQVPNYGYTF.